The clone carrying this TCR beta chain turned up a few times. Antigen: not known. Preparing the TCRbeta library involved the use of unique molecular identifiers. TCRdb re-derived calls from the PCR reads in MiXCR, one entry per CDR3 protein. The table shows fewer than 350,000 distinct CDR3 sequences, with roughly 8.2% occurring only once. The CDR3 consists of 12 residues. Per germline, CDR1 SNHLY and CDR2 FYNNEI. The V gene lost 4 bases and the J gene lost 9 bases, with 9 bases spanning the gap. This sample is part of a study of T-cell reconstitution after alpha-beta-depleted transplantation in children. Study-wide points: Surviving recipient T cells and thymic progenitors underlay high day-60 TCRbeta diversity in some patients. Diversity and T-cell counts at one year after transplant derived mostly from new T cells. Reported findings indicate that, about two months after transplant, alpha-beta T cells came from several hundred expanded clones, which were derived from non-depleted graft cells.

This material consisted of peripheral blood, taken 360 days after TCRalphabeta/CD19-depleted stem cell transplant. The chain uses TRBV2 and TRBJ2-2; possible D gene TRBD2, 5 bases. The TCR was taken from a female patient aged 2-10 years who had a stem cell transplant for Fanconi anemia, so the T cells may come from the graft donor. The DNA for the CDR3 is TGTGCCAGCAGTGGGACTGCCTGGGAGCTGTTTTTT. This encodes CASSGTAWELFF.